The 21 T cell receptor beta chains below were found in one sample sequenced in a study. TCRdb reprocessed the 5' RACE reads via MiXCR and lists one record per CDR3 protein. In the table there are approximately 23,000 distinct CDR3 sequences, approximately 28% of which are singletons. The sample taken for sequencing was tumor-infiltrating naive CD4+ T cells sorted from the breast tumor. The subset is: naive CD4+ T cells, CD4+CD45RA+CD25-. The source is a female donor with breast cancer.

The rearrangement uses TRBV20-1 and TRBJ2-7; D is perhaps TRBD2 (6 bases). CDR1 and CDR2 from the germline V gene are DFQATT and SNEGSKA (reference sequence). Deletions cut 2 bases from V and 3 bases from J, with 8 bases between. The CDR3 consists of 12 residues. This CDR3 is CSARQTSYEQYF. Here the CDR3 DNA reads TGCAGTGCTAGACAGACTAGCTACGAGCAGTACTTC.

Of note for this clonotype: This sequence may be a read error, since a much larger clone differs from it by one base. V is TRBV2 and J is TRBJ1-4; D call uncertain. The CDR3 runs to 11 residues. The V gene's germline CDR1 is SNHLY and CDR2 FYNNEI. The DNA of the CDR3 is TGTGCCAGCAGTGCTGTTGAAAAACTGTCTTTT. Translation: CASSAVEKLSF.

In its sample, this clonotype was seen many times. The chain couples TRBV24-1 to TRBJ1-2; D perhaps matches TRBD1 (5 bases). The CDR3 contains 15 residues. Trimming took 5 bases from V and 3 from J, leaving 15 bases between them. From germline, CDR1 is KGHDR and CDR2 SFDVKD. The CDR3 sequence: CATSGLGTSDYGYTF. In DNA form, the CDR3 reads TGTGCCACCAGTGGCCTCGGGACCTCTGACTATGGCTACACCTTC.

This clonotype was seen at least ten times. The chain has TRBV19 and TRBJ1-5, with no clear D. Germline assignment: CDR1 LNHDA and CDR2 SQIVND (reference sequence). The CDR3 loop spans 13 amino acids. Trimming removed 7 bases at V and 0 bases at J, with 7 bases between. The CDR3, as DNA: TGTGCCAGTAAAACAAATAGCAATCAGCCCCAGCATTTT. Translating gives CASKTNSNQPQHF.

This chain joins TRBV25-1 and TRBJ2-7, with D possibly matching TRBD2 (5 bases). The length of the CDR3 is 13 residues. Germline V gene sequence: CDR1 MGHDK, CDR2 SYGVNS. V lost 7 bases to trimming and J lost 4 bases, with 14 bases between them. CDR3 coding DNA: TGTGCCAGCAATTGGGCGGGCCCTTACGAGCAGTACTTC. Translated: CASNWAGPYEQYF.

This chain joins TRBV10-3 and TRBJ2-1, with no clear D. Germline CDR1 is ENHRY and CDR2 is SYGVKD. This CDR3 region has 14 residues. Trimming shortened V by 4 bases and J by 8 bases, and 15 bases separated the two germline ends. The CDR3 loop reads CAISGQSSCDEQFF. CDR3 coding DNA: TGTGCCATCAGTGGGCAAAGCTCCTGCGATGAGCAGTTCTTC.

The CDR3 here is CASSPGLAGRYQETQYF. In DNA, the CDR3 is TGTGCCAGCAGCCCGGGACTAGCGGGAAGGTACCAAGAGACCCAGTACTTC. The chain joins TRBV5-5 to TRBJ2-5, with TRBD2 matching 13 bases. The length of the CDR3 is 17 residues. Germline V CDR1 and CDR2: SGHKS, YYEKEE (reference sequence). V was pared by 4 bases and J by 0 bases, with 6 bases of the junction left unmatched.

V usage is TRBV30 and J usage is TRBJ1-1, with D possibly TRBD1 on 5 matching bases. Germline lookup yields CDR1 GTSNPN and CDR2 SVGIG (reference sequence). Trimming stripped 5 bases from V and 5 bases from J, with 9 bases between. The CDR3 totals 11 residues. For the CDR3, the DNA is TGTGCCTGGGTCCGGGGGACTGAAGCTTTCTTT. Its protein is CAWVRGTEAFF. Supplemented by reference TRBV30 and TRBJ1-1, the full variable domain reads SQTIHQWPATLVQPVGSPLSLECTVEGTSNPNLYWYRQAAGRGLQLLFYSVGIGQISSEVPQNLSASRPQDRQFILSSKKLLLSDSGFYLCAWVRGTEAFFGQGTRLTVV.

The V and J genes are TRBV6-1 and TRBJ1-5; D is perhaps TRBD1 (5 bases). The CDR3 loop spans 15 amino acids. The germline CDR1 and CDR2 sequences are MNHNS and SASEGT. With 0 bases removed from V and 7 bases from J, the gap between germline ends came to 13 bases. For the CDR3, the DNA is TGTGCCAGCAGTGAAGCGCCGGGAGGGGTCCAGCCCCAGCATTTT. It yields the protein CASSEAPGGVQPQHF.

The chain combines TRBV7-8 with TRBJ2-2; TRBD2 matches at 9 bases. After removal of 2 bases from V and 4 bases from J, the junction contained 14 bases not matched to a gene. This CDR3 is built from 19 residues. Germline CDR1 is SGHVS and CDR2 is FQNEAQ. CDR3 loop: CASSLSRTRGREGTGELFF. In DNA, the CDR3 is TGTGCCAGCAGCTTATCCCGGACTCGGGGGCGGGAGGGCACCGGGGAGCTGTTTTTT.

Comment on this clonotype: A read error may be the cause here, since a much bigger clone is one base away. The V gene is TRBV20-1, the J gene TRBJ1-6, with 8 bases that match TRBD1. This CDR3 spans 15 amino acids. CDR1 is DFQATT and CDR2 is SNEGSKA in the germline V gene (reference sequence). V was clipped by 1 base and J by 10 bases; unmatched bases: 9. CDR3 region: CSARGWTGRESPLHF. In DNA, the CDR3 is TGCAGTGCTAGAGGTTGGACAGGGCGCGAGTCACCCCTCCACTTT.

V and J are TRBV6-1 and TRBJ2-7, with D possibly matching TRBD1 (7 bases). Germline V gives CDR1 MNHNS, CDR2 SASEGT. This CDR3 is built from 15 residues. Trimming removed 4 bases from V and 4 bases from J, with 17 bases in between. DNA for the CDR3: TGTGCCAGCAGTGCGGCGGCAGGGGGGAGATACGAGCAGTACTTC. It translates to CASSAAAGGRYEQYF.

This clonotype was counted ten times or more. V gene TRBV7-3 combines with J gene TRBJ2-1; perhaps TRBD1 as D (5 bases). Germline V lookup: CDR1 SGHTA, CDR2 FQGTGA. V dropped 2 bases and J dropped 6 bases, with 11 bases sitting between them. The CDR3 loop spans 14 amino acids. The CDR3 DNA reads TGTGCCAGCAGCTTAGGGCAGGGTGGCAATGAGCAGTTCTTC. It is translated as CASSLGQGGNEQFF.

This clonotype was recorded a few times. A clone one base away is much larger, so this may be a read error. The chain is built from TRBV7-3 and TRBJ1-1; D not resolved. Per the germline V gene, CDR1 is SGHTA and CDR2 is FQGTGA. Trimming stripped 2 bases from V and 2 bases from J, with 6 bases between. The CDR3 runs 13 residues. The CDR3 DNA reads TGTGCCAGCAGCTTACTGGACAACACTGAAGCTTTCTTT. This gives the protein CASSLLDNTEAFF.

In its sample, this clonotype was seen many times. This chain joins TRBV7-9 and TRBJ2-1; D possibly uses TRBD1 or TRBD2 (6 bases each). The CDR3 contains 15 residues. Germline assignment: CDR1 SEHNR and CDR2 FQNEAQ (reference sequence). The ends were cut back, 0 bases at V and 8 bases at J, with 14 bases in the middle. The CDR3 region has the DNA TGTGCCAGCAGCTTAGCTAAGGGGGGTGGCGATGAGCAGTTCTTC. Translated, it gives CASSLAKGGGDEQFF.

This clonotype was counted ten times or more. The junction differs from germline at one of its ends, possibly a read error. CDR3 nucleotides: TGTGCCAGCAGCGTAGATAGTGGGACAGGGATCTCCGAGCAGCACTTC. Protein product: CASSVDSGTGISEQHF. The chain links TRBV9 to TRBJ2-7, with TRBD1 identical over 9 bases. This CDR3 region has 16 residues. Germline V gives CDR1 SGDLS, CDR2 YYNGEE. The full variable domain, its missing parts supplied by reference TRBV9 and TRBJ2-7, is DSGVTQTPKHLITATGQRVTLRCSPRSGDLSVYWYQQSLDQGLQFLIQYYNGEERAKGNILERFSAQQFPDLHSELNLSSLELGDSALYFCASSVDSGTGISEQHFGPGTRLTVT.

V is TRBV5-1 and J is TRBJ2-7, with D perhaps given as TRBD1 or TRBD2 (6 bases each). The CDR3 runs to 15 residues. In germline, CDR1 is SGHRS, CDR2 YFSETQ. V dropped 4 bases and J dropped 2 bases, with 16 bases sitting between them. The CDR3: CASSPVGGGAYEQYF. The CDR3 DNA reads as TGCGCCAGCAGCCCCGTAGGGGGAGGAGCCTACGAGCAGTACTTC.

The table lists this clonotype with many counts. CDR3 residues: CASSVGRNEQFF. CDR3 coding DNA: TGTGCCAGCAGCGTAGGAAGGAATGAGCAGTTCTTC. This chain joins TRBV9 and TRBJ2-1; D is ambiguous. Looked up from germline, CDR1 is SGDLS and CDR2 is YYNGEE. CDR3 length: 12 residues. With 0 bases removed from V and 7 bases from J, the gap between germline ends came to 5 bases.

Of note for this clonotype: This sequence may be a read error, since a much larger clone differs from it by one base. V is TRBV5-1 and J is TRBJ2-3; D is perhaps TRBD1 (6 bases). The J call may not be correct, given that the DNA end is closer to TRBJ1-5. Germline CDR1 and CDR2: SGHRS and YFSETQ. CDR3 size: 14 residues. The CDR3 here is CASSLGRWTDTQHF. CDR3 sequence (DNA): TGCGCCAGCAGCTTGGGTCGGTGGACAGATACGCAGCATTTT.

Remarks on this clonotype: A much larger clone differs by one base, so this may be a read error. The CDR3 does not end in the conserved phenylalanine or tryptophan, so this is likely a read error. This chain links TRBV12-3 or TRBV12-4 with TRBJ2-1; weak D call: TRBD2 (6 bases). The V end lost 4 bases, the J end lost 4 bases, and 8 bases lay between the germline ends. The CDR3 is 13 residues long. CDR3 sequence reads: CASSWGDYNEQFI. CDR3 bases: TGTGCCAGCAGTTGGGGGGATTACAATGAGCAGTTCATC.

The rearrangement links TRBV5-1 to TRBJ2-3, with TRBD2 as a possible D gene (5 bases). The CDR3 sequence is 13 residues long. Trimming removed 2 bases from V and 4 bases from J, with 8 bases in between. Germline CDR1 SGHRS, CDR2 YFSETQ. CDR3 region: CASSFSSPDTQYF. CDR3 DNA: TGCGCCAGCAGCTTTTCTAGCCCAGATACGCAGTATTTT.